These 15 T cell receptor beta chains share one sample of origin, sequenced in a study of CD8+CD57+ T cells in acquired aplastic anemia. Using genomic DNA as the template, TCR beta VDJ and CDR3 profiling was carried out. A single record per CDR3 protein comes from TCRdb applying MiXCR to the reads. The repertoire holds hundreds of thousands of distinct CDR3 sequences, roughly 34% seen once, with roughly 0.89% in the top ten. CD8+CD57+ cell expansion, shown by flow cytometry, had occurred in the patients selected for sequencing. The sample consisted of sorted CD4+, CD8+, or CD8+CD57+ T cells (not recorded which) from PBMCs. Receptors were obtained from a human donor with aplastic anemia.

The V call is TRBV24-1, the J call TRBJ1-2; TRBD1 matches at 8 bases. CDR1 is KGHDR and CDR2 is SFDVKD in the germline V gene. The J segment lost 6 bases and the V segment lost 7 bases, leaving 6 bases of the junction unmatched. The CDR3 consists of 13 residues. Here the CDR3 DNA reads TGTGCCACCAGCAGTTCGACAGGGGATGGCTACACCTTC. This codes for CATSSSTGDGYTF.

The chain carries TRBV25-1 and TRBJ1-2, with TRBD1 as a possible D gene (5 bases). The germline gives CDR1 MGHDK, CDR2 SYGVNS. The CDR3 runs to 14 residues. With 7 bases removed from V and 5 bases from J, the gap between germline ends came to 17 bases. CDR3 bases: TGTGCCAGCACCAACCTGTGGGGGGAGTATGGCTACACCTTC. Amino acids: CASTNLWGEYGYTF.

In this sample, this clonotype turned up many times. The genes are TRBV29-1 and TRBJ1-1; D call uncertain. V dropped 7 bases and J dropped 3 bases, with 12 bases sitting between them. This CDR3 is built from 12 residues. The germline V gene has CDR1 SQVTM and CDR2 ANQGSEA. In DNA, the CDR3 is TGCAGCGGTAAAGATATGTACACTGAAGCTTTCTTT. Protein product: CSGKDMYTEAFF.

The sample holds many counts of this clonotype. CDR3 sequence (DNA): TGTGCCAGCACCGGACAGGGGGAGTACGAGCAGTACTTC. As protein: CASTGQGEYEQYF. The chain is built from TRBV2 and TRBJ2-7, with TRBD1 matching 10 bases. CDR1 is SNHLY and CDR2 is FYNNEI in the germline V gene. CDR3 size: 13 residues. Trimming at V came to 7 bases and at J to 4 bases, leaving 4 bases not matched to a gene.

This clonotype has more than one count but fewer than ten. J is TRBJ1-5 and V is TRBV20-1; possibly TRBD1 for D (5 bases). This CDR3 has 14 residues. V lost 6 bases and J lost 0, with 12 bases in between. Germline CDR1 reads DFQATT; CDR2 reads SNEGSKA (reference sequence). For the CDR3, the DNA is TGCAGTGCCCCGGACCAGGGTAGCAATCAGCCCCAGCATTTT. This translates into CSAPDQGSNQPQHF.

The chain recombines TRBV7-8 with TRBJ1-5; no firm D call. The CDR3 contains 13 residues. Germline CDR1 SGHVS, CDR2 FQNEAQ. Between the trimmed V and J ends, which lost 5 bases and 0 bases, there was a span of 5 bases. The CDR3 bases are TGTGCCAGCAGCCATTATAGCAATCAGCCCCAGCATTTT. It translates to CASSHYSNQPQHF.

Comments on this clonotype: It may be a read error: a sequence one base away is much more abundant. The chain links TRBV19 to TRBJ1-1; D is perhaps TRBD1 (6 bases). The CDR3 consists of 14 residues. In germline, CDR1 is LNHDA, CDR2 SQIVND (reference sequence). The DNA of the CDR3 is TGTCCCAGTACCAGGGGCGGGATGAACACTGAAGCTTTCTTT. Translating gives CPSTRGGMNTEAFF. Variable domain in full (rest from reference TRBV19 and TRBJ1-1): DGGITQSPKYLFRKEGQNVTLSCEQNLNHDAMYWYRQDPGQGLRLIYYSQIVNDFQKGDIAEGYSVSREKKESFPLTVTSAQKNPTAFYLCPSTRGGMNTEAFFGQGTRLTVV.

The V and J genes are TRBV6-5 and TRBJ2-5; the D gene is possibly TRBD1 (6 bases). V was pared by 11 bases and J by 2 bases, with 12 bases between. Per germline, CDR1 MNHEY and CDR2 SVGAGI. The CDR3 is 12 amino acids. This CDR3 is CAVKDSQETQYF. The DNA of the CDR3 is TGTGCCGTTAAGGACAGTCAAGAGACCCAGTACTTC.

This clonotype was observed at least ten times. The rearrangement uses TRBV10-3 and TRBJ1-3; weak D call: TRBD1 (5 bases). Looked up from germline, CDR1 is ENHRY and CDR2 is SYGVKD. The CDR3 is 17 amino acids. Trimming left V 2 bases short and J 0 bases short, with 14 bases between. For the CDR3, the DNA is TGTGCCATCAGTGAGCGAGATCAGGGTCTCTCTGGAAACACCATATATTTT. This translates into CAISERDQGLSGNTIYF.

This clonotype was recorded many times. V is TRBV20-1 and J is TRBJ1-5, with 9 bases lining up with TRBD1. The CDR3 runs 15 residues. Germline values: CDR1 DFQATT, CDR2 SNEGSKA (reference sequence). Trimming took 2 bases from V and 2 from J; bases not matched to a gene: 4. The CDR3 DNA reads TGCAGTGCTAGACCGGACAGGGGTGGCAATCAGCCCCAGCATTTT. Amino acids: CSARPDRGGNQPQHF.

This clonotype has at least ten counts. This chain connects TRBV7-9 to TRBJ2-3; D is undetermined. The CDR3 consists of 13 residues. Between the trimmed V and J ends, which lost 5 bases and 1 base, there was a span of 7 bases. CDR1 is SEHNR and CDR2 is FQNEAQ in the germline V gene (reference sequence). The CDR3 loop reads CASSPRGTDTQYF. CDR3 DNA: TGTGCCAGCAGCCCCCGGGGCACAGATACGCAGTATTTT.

Many counts were recorded for this clonotype. The rearrangement links TRBV2 to TRBJ1-2; D unresolved. Trimming left V 6 bases short and J 6 bases short, with 14 bases between. CDR3 length equals 13 residues. In germline, CDR1 is SNHLY, CDR2 FYNNEI. The CDR3, as DNA: TGTGCCAGCAGCCGGGAACGGGTAGATGGCTACACCTTC. Its protein product is CASSRERVDGYTF.

The gene calls are TRBV20-1 and TRBJ2-1; D is ambiguous. V was trimmed by 7 bases and J by 3 bases, leaving 19 bases between them. The CDR3 spans 15 residues. CDR1 is DFQATT, CDR2 SNEGSKA, per germline (reference sequence). The CDR3 sequence: CSVLKGPTNYNEQFF. Written as DNA, the CDR3 is TGCAGTGTCTTGAAGGGTCCCACTAACTACAATGAGCAGTTCTTC.

This clonotype was seen only a few times. This sequence joins TRBV4-3 and TRBJ2-2; TRBD2 might be the D (7 bases). CDR1 and CDR2 (germline): LGHNA, YSLEER. V dropped 1 base and J dropped 3 bases, with 9 bases sitting between them. This CDR3 region has 15 residues. CDR3 in DNA: TGCGCCAGCAGCCAAGGGGGGGGCTACACCGGGGAGCTGTTTTTT. It encodes CASSQGGGYTGELFF.

This clonotype appeared a few times. The CDR3 coding sequence is TGTGCCAGTGGGTTGACAGGGGGCGATTCACCCCTCCACTTT. Translation: CASGLTGGDSPLHF. The J gene is TRBJ1-6, the V gene TRBV27; 10 bases line up with TRBD1. Germline V gives CDR1 MNHEY, CDR2 SMNVEV (reference sequence). The length of the CDR3 is 14 residues. Trimming removed 9 bases from V and 8 bases from J; junction bases left unmatched: 7.